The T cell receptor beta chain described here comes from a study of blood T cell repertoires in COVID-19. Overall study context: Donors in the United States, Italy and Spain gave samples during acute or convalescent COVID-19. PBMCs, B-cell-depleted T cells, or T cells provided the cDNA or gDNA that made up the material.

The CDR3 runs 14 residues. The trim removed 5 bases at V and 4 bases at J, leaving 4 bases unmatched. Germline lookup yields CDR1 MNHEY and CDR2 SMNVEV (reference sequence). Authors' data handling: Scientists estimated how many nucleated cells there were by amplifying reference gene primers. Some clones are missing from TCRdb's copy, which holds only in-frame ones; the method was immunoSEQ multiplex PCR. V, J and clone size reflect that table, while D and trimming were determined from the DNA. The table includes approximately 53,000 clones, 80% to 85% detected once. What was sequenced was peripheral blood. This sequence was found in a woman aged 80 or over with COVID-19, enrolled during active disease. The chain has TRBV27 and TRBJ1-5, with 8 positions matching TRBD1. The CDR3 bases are TGTGCCAGCAGTCAGGACAGGGTTAATCAGCCCCAGCATTTT. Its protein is CASSQDRVNQPQHF.